Reported below is one TCR beta chain. The antigen is undetermined. Assay: immunoSEQ multiplex PCR; the TCRdb copy retains only in-frame clones and omits some. There are about 7,600 clones in the sample; 58% occur only once, and approximately 33% lies in the top ten. This sample was taken from a study of memory B cells and T cells in multiple sclerosis. Findings and caveats of the study: Compartments had unequal clone-set sizes, affecting shared clonotype counts.

The CDR3 is 14 residues long. V was clipped by 3 bases and J by 4 bases; unmatched bases: 5. The chain uses TRBV23-1 and TRBJ2-5, with TRBD1 matching over 7 bases. TRBV23-1 is reported as an ORF; its role is uncertain. Sequences were obtained from memory (CD45RO+) CD8+ T cells from blood. This clonotype originated in a human donor with multiple sclerosis. CDR3 protein: CASSHATGRETQYF. DNA for the CDR3: TGCGCCAGCAGTCACGCGACAGGGAGAGAGACCCAGTACTTC.